This TCR beta chain was identified in a study of shared clonotypes between healthy human individuals. Study conclusions and caveats: Blood was the only sampled material, and tissue repertoires likely differ. Naive subsets, compared against memory subsets, generally had larger estimated richness values. Represented diversity, genetic and exposure-history alike, was limited by few donors.

The V gene end was trimmed by 5 bases and the J gene end by 4 bases; junction bases not matched to a gene: 8. Germline CDR1 is LNHDA and CDR2 is SQIVND (reference sequence). CDR3 length equals 17 residues. Genomic DNA per cell subset filled all wells of several immunoSEQ plates. Generated by immunoSEQ multiplex PCR, the TCRdb table keeps only in-frame clones and is missing some. The table has 2.5 million or so clones, around nine tenths seen once. Notes on this clone: Its cognate antigen is unknown.

The genes are TRBV19 and TRBJ2-7, with TRBD2 matching over 16 bases. This TCR derives from a man aged 18 to 29 in good health. Sequencing input: naive CD4+ T cells sorted from blood. Subset: CD45RA+ positively selected. CDR3 DNA sequence: TGTGCCAGTAGTTCCGGGACTAGCGGGAGGGCCCGGTACGAGCAGTACTTC. Translation: CASSSGTSGRARYEQYF.